Reported below is one TCR beta chain. No antigen is known for it. Each donor gave approximately 9.1 milliliters of peripheral blood. Looked up from germline, CDR1 is SGHRS and CDR2 is YFSETQ. This CDR3 has 14 amino acids. V was cut by 6 bases and J by 2 bases, with 15 bases left in between. The entry originates in a study of blood T cells in healthy people across ages. Study-level points and caveats: Samples with more naive T cells showed higher observed beta diversity.

A J-beta primer mix and a sample-barcoded 5' primer were used in a second PCR of about 7 to 12 cycles. Through a template-switch adaptor with 12 random nucleotides, each cDNA molecule received a tag. Every sample produced at least 3 million CDR3-containing paired-end reads. TCRdb re-called the 5' RACE reads with MiXCR, one entry per CDR3 protein. The data hold 780,000 or so distinct CDR3 sequences, with around 50% observed a single time. The clonotype was recovered from a man aged 35 to 55 in good health. Sequenced material: blood. This chain joins TRBV5-1 and TRBJ2-7; the D gene is possibly TRBD1 (6 bases). CDR3: CASTWAGETYEQYF. The CDR3, as DNA: TGCGCCAGCACCTGGGCAGGGGAAACCTACGAGCAGTACTTC.